Below are 29 T cell receptor beta chains sequenced from a single sample in a study of vaccination effects on CD4 cells after COVID-19. The repertoire was sequenced with immunoSEQ multiplex PCR; TCRdb's copy has only in-frame clones and lacks some. The sample yields about 57,000 clones, 78% seen once. The authors isolated CD4+ T cells after around 10 days of culture. Participants each got two BNT162b2 or mRNA-1273 vaccine doses. Their specific antigens are unknown. The sequencing here drew on CD4+ T cells from PBMCs cultured without peptide, taken after COVID-19 vaccination. These receptors all stem from a human donor who received a COVID-19 vaccine.

The chain links TRBV5-1 to TRBJ2-1; 9 bases are a match to TRBD2. The trim removed 0 bases at V and 8 bases at J, leaving 6 bases unmatched. This CDR3 has 15 residues. The germline CDR1 and CDR2 sequences are SGHRS and YFSETQ. As DNA, the CDR3 is TGCGCCAGCAGCTTGGGGGCGGGAGGGCCGCATGAGCAGTTCTTC. This encodes CASSLGAGGPHEQFF.

The rearrangement uses TRBV28 and TRBJ2-3; no firm D call. The CDR3 loop spans 14 amino acids. Germline loops: CDR1 MDHEN, CDR2 SYDVKM. Trimming shortened V by 5 bases and J by 0 bases, and 9 bases separated the two germline ends. CDR3 amino acids: CASSTRFSTDTQYF. The DNA of the CDR3 is TGTGCCAGCAGTACACGTTTTAGCACAGATACGCAGTATTTT.

The V and J genes are TRBV4-1 and TRBJ1-1, with no clear D. The germline CDR1 and CDR2 sequences are MGHRA and YSYEKL. This CDR3 contains 13 residues. Trimming shortened V by 1 base and J by 2 bases, and 5 bases separated the two germline ends. CDR3 coding DNA: TGCGCCAGCAGCCAAGGGGCAAACACTGAAGCTTTCTTT. Amino acids: CASSQGANTEAFF.

V and J are TRBV23-1 and TRBJ1-6; D is perhaps TRBD1 (5 bases). TRBV23-1 is designated an ORF whose function remains uncertain. This CDR3 spans 17 amino acids. Trimming removed 4 bases from V and 2 bases from J, with 15 bases in between. The CDR3, as DNA: TGCGCCAGCAGTCCCAGAGAGGGGCTAACCTATAATTCACCCCTCCACTTT. Protein product: CASSPREGLTYNSPLHF.

This clone occurred once. The CDR3 DNA sequence: TGTGCCAGCAGTCCGCCGGACAGGGCTAATCAGCCCCAGCATTTT. Protein product: CASSPPDRANQPQHF. The chain has TRBV28 and TRBJ1-5; 8 bases agree with TRBD1. Germline V lookup: CDR1 MDHEN, CDR2 SYDVKM. The CDR3 is made up of 15 amino acids. The J segment lost 4 bases and the V segment lost 5 bases, leaving 7 bases of the junction unmatched. Full variable domain (outside the CDR3, taken from reference TRBV28 and TRBJ1-5): DVKVTQSSRYLVKRTGEKVFLECVQDMDHENMFWYRQDPGLGLRLIYFSYDVKMKEKGDIPEGYSVSREKKERFSLILESASTNQTSMYLCASSPPDRANQPQHFGDGTRLSIL.

The V and J genes are TRBV5-6 and TRBJ1-2, with 12 bases that match TRBD1. The J segment lost 7 bases and the V segment lost 4 bases, leaving 14 bases of the junction unmatched. CDR1 is SGHDT and CDR2 is YYEEEE in the germline V gene. CDR3 length: 17 amino acids. In DNA form, the CDR3 reads TGTGCCAGCAGCCAGACCGGGACAGGGGGCGCGGCTGCTGGCTACACCTTC. Its translation: CASSQTGTGGAAAGYTF.

This rearrangement joins TRBV28 to TRBJ2-6; 9 bases agree with TRBD1. The CDR3 runs 17 residues. In germline, CDR1 is MDHEN, CDR2 SYDVKM. J lost 0 bases, V lost 3 bases, and 3 bases had no gene match. CDR3 sequence reads: CASSLDRGSSGANVLTF. The CDR3 coding sequence is TGTGCCAGCAGTTTGGACAGGGGATCCTCTGGGGCCAACGTCCTGACTTTC.

The chain links TRBV7-9 to TRBJ2-5; 11 bases align to TRBD2. The CDR3 spans 17 residues. With 1 base clipped from V and 2 bases from J, the junction kept 6 bases outside the gene matches. Germline V gene data show CDR1 as SEHNR and CDR2 as FQNEAQ (reference sequence). CDR3 sequence (DNA): TGTGCCAGCAGCTTAGGTCTAGCGGGGGGCCTTCAAGAGACCCAGTACTTC. This translates into CASSLGLAGGLQETQYF.

This chain connects TRBV5-1 to TRBJ1-5; TRBD1 aligns across 8 bases. In germline, CDR1 is SGHRS, CDR2 YFSETQ. CDR3 length equals 16 residues. Unmatched junction bases numbered 2, after V lost 0 bases and J lost 0 bases. The CDR3 coding sequence is TGCGCCAGCAGCTTGGGGACAGGGATTAGCAATCAGCCCCAGCATTTT. Protein: CASSLGTGISNQPQHF.

The table lists this clone with a few counts. The V and J genes are TRBV7-2 and TRBJ1-2, with a weak D call TRBD1 (5 bases). V was trimmed by 5 bases and J by 4 bases, leaving 11 bases between them. Germline CDR1 SGHTA, CDR2 FQGNSA. The CDR3 has 13 amino acids. CDR3 protein: CASSPGSSYGYTF. Written as DNA, the CDR3 is TGTGCCAGCAGCCCAGGGTCTTCCTATGGCTACACCTTC.

The chain couples TRBV5-5 to TRBJ2-3; D unresolved. The CDR3 extends over 15 amino acids. Germline V gene data show CDR1 as SGHKS and CDR2 as YYEKEE (reference sequence). The V and J ends lost 0 bases and 0 bases respectively, with 8 bases between them. CDR3 residues: CASSLATLSTDTQYF. In DNA form, the CDR3 reads TGTGCCAGCAGCTTGGCTACACTTAGCACAGATACGCAGTATTTT.

The chain combines TRBV9 with TRBJ2-2; unclear D gene. The CDR3 length is 17 residues. Between the trimmed V and J ends, which lost 0 bases and 0 bases, there was a span of 12 bases. Germline V gives CDR1 SGDLS, CDR2 YYNGEE. DNA for the CDR3: TGTGCCAGCAGCGTAGATGGCATCTTCCCGAACACCGGGGAGCTGTTTTTT. It codes for CASSVDGIFPNTGELFF.

The J gene is TRBJ2-5, the V gene TRBV5-1; D might be TRBD2 (6 bases). This CDR3 spans 15 amino acids. Germline V gene sequence: CDR1 SGHRS, CDR2 YFSETQ. Trimming shortened V by 4 bases and J by 4 bases, and 17 bases separated the two germline ends. CDR3 sequence (DNA): TGCGCCAGCAGCCCCGGTCGGGGCGGGGCAGAGACCCAGTACTTC. Its translation: CASSPGRGGAETQYF.

The rearrangement joins TRBV28 to TRBJ2-7; no clear D gene. This CDR3 is built from 13 residues. Germline V gives CDR1 MDHEN, CDR2 SYDVKM. V lost 5 bases, J lost 4 bases, and 12 bases lay in between. CDR3 protein: CASSRIEPYEQYF. The CDR3 DNA is TGTGCCAGCAGTCGAATAGAACCATACGAGCAGTACTTC.

This clone was recorded a few times. The gene calls are TRBV25-1 and TRBJ2-7; no firm D call. CDR1 is MGHDK, CDR2 SYGVNS, per germline. V dropped 4 bases and J dropped 7 bases, with 8 bases sitting between them. The CDR3 sequence is 11 residues long. As DNA, the CDR3 is TGTGCCAGCAGTGGGTATCGGGAGCAGTACTTC. Amino acid sequence: CASSGYREQYF.

The sample holds a few counts of this clone. The chain carries TRBV4-2 and TRBJ2-7; 10 bases agree with TRBD2. V gave up 3 bases and J gave up 2 bases; unmatched junction bases: 4. Germline V gene lookup returns CDR1 LGHNA and CDR2 YNFKEQ. The CDR3 runs 15 residues. The CDR3 DNA reads TGTGCCAGCAGCCAGGTAGCGGGGGGACCCTACGAGCAGTACTTC. Protein sequence: CASSQVAGGPYEQYF.

The V and J genes are TRBV18 and TRBJ1-3; 10 bases map to TRBD1. V lost 3 bases and J lost 2; bases outside the gene matches: 4. CDR3 length: 16 amino acids. The germline CDR1 and CDR2 sequences are KGHSH and LQKENI. The CDR3 sequence: CASSPVDRGPGNTIYF. Written as DNA, the CDR3 is TGTGCCAGCTCACCCGTCGACAGGGGGCCTGGAAACACCATATATTTT.

This rearrangement joins TRBV29-1 to TRBJ1-1, with TRBD1 as a possible D gene (5 bases). The CDR3 is 12 amino acids. Germline V CDR1 and CDR2: SQVTM, ANQGSEA. V gave up 5 bases and J gave up 4 bases, with 11 bases separating them. The CDR3 region has the DNA TGCAGCGTTTCACAAAGGGGCACTGAAGCTTTCTTT. Translation gives CSVSQRGTEAFF.

This clone was seen only once. This rearrangement joins TRBV5-4 to TRBJ1-2; a possible D gene is TRBD1 (6 bases). Per germline, CDR1 SGHNT and CDR2 YYREEE (reference sequence). CDR3 length: 14 amino acids. V lost 4 bases to trimming and J lost 2 bases, with 12 bases between them. The CDR3 loop reads CASSPLDSNYGYTF. CDR3 bases: TGTGCCAGCAGCCCCCTGGACAGCAACTATGGCTACACCTTC. Full variable domain (outside the CDR3, taken from reference TRBV5-4 and TRBJ1-2): ETGVTQSPTHLIKTRGQQVTLRCSSQSGHNTVSWYQQALGQGPQFIFQYYREEENGRGNFPPRFSGLQFPNYSSELNVNALELDDSALYLCASSPLDSNYGYTFGSGTRLTVV.

The genes are TRBV18 and TRBJ2-7, with TRBD2 as a possible D gene (6 bases). CDR3 length: 16 amino acids. V lost 3 bases and J 2 bases, leaving 17 bases between the germline ends. CDR1 is KGHSH, CDR2 LQKENI, per germline. The CDR3 nucleotides are TGTGCCAGCTCACCGGTACAGGACTATGGTGCCTACGAGCAGTACTTC. It translates to CASSPVQDYGAYEQYF.

This chain uses TRBV28 with TRBJ1-6; D remains ambiguous. V was pared by 5 bases and J by 7 bases, with 12 bases between. This CDR3 is 14 amino acids long. Germline-derived CDR1 and CDR2 are MDHEN and SYDVKM. In DNA form, the CDR3 reads TGTGCCAGCAGTACCGGGCCCACAAATTCACCCCTCCACTTT. Protein sequence: CASSTGPTNSPLHF.

This chain uses TRBV7-9 with TRBJ1-2, with no clear D. This CDR3 comprises 16 residues. Looked up from germline, CDR1 is SEHNR and CDR2 is FQNEAQ (reference sequence). With 1 base removed from V and 6 bases from J, the gap between germline ends came to 18 bases. The CDR3 bases are TGTGCCAGCAGCTTAGAGAAGGGTAGAGGGCTGAATGGCTACACCTTC. It translates to CASSLEKGRGLNGYTF.

This rearrangement joins TRBV5-1 to TRBJ1-5, with D uncertain. Germline values: CDR1 SGHRS, CDR2 YFSETQ. CDR3 length equals 13 residues. The V end was cut by 4 bases, the J end by 2 bases, with 7 bases between. CDR3 amino acids: CASSPEGNQPQHF. In DNA form, the CDR3 reads TGCGCCAGCAGCCCCGAGGGCAATCAGCCCCAGCATTTT.

This clone was found once. The chain combines TRBV6-6 with TRBJ2-7; D might be TRBD2 (7 bases). The CDR3 loop spans 13 amino acids. Germline CDR1 is MNHNY and CDR2 is SVGAGI (reference sequence). The ends were cut back, 4 bases at V and 2 bases at J, with 9 bases in the middle. In DNA form, the CDR3 reads TGTGCCAGCAGTTGGCGGGGGCCCTACGAGCAGTACTTC. It yields the protein CASSWRGPYEQYF.

The V call is TRBV6-5, the J call TRBJ1-2; 7 nucleotides align to TRBD1. V lost 6 bases and J lost 7; bases outside the gene matches: 5. Per the germline V gene, CDR1 is MNHEY and CDR2 is SVGAGI. The length of the CDR3 is 12 residues. The CDR3 DNA reads as TGTGCCAGCAGCAGGACAGGTGGTGGCTACACCTTC. Its translation is CASSRTGGGYTF.

The chain has TRBV7-8 and TRBJ2-1, with 8 positions matching TRBD2. After removal of 1 base from V and 4 bases from J, the junction contained 3 bases not matched to a gene. Germline V lookup: CDR1 SGHVS, CDR2 FQNEAQ. The CDR3 runs 15 residues. In DNA, the CDR3 is TGTGCCAGCAGCTTAGTTAGCGGGACATACAATGAGCAGTTCTTC. Its translation: CASSLVSGTYNEQFF.

This clone came up a few times. The rearrangement links TRBV27 to TRBJ1-2, with 7 bases identical to TRBD1. With 9 bases clipped from V and 2 bases from J, the junction kept 6 bases outside the gene matches. The CDR3 runs 13 residues. Germline CDR1 MNHEY, CDR2 SMNVEV (reference sequence). CDR3 DNA sequence: TGTGCCAGTCGAGGACAGGCCAACTATGGCTACACCTTC. This translates into CASRGQANYGYTF.

This sequence joins TRBV27 and TRBJ2-6; 7 nucleotides align to TRBD1. The length of the CDR3 is 15 residues. J was trimmed by 5 bases and V by 6 bases; bases with no gene match: 7. Germline-derived CDR1 and CDR2 are MNHEY and SMNVEV (reference sequence). The CDR3, as DNA: TGTGCCAGCAGACCATTGGGACAGAGGGCCAACGTCCTGACTTTC. This encodes CASRPLGQRANVLTF.

This clone has a single count. The chain is built from TRBV18 and TRBJ2-2; 10 nucleotides match TRBD1. Trimming cost V 2 bases and J 5 bases; bases outside gene matches: 8. The CDR3 sequence is 17 residues long. Germline V gene lookup returns CDR1 KGHSH and CDR2 LQKENI. The DNA of the CDR3 is TGTGCCAGCTCACCATCCGAATGGACAGGGGGGACCGGGGAGCTGTTTTTT. Translation: CASSPSEWTGGTGELFF.